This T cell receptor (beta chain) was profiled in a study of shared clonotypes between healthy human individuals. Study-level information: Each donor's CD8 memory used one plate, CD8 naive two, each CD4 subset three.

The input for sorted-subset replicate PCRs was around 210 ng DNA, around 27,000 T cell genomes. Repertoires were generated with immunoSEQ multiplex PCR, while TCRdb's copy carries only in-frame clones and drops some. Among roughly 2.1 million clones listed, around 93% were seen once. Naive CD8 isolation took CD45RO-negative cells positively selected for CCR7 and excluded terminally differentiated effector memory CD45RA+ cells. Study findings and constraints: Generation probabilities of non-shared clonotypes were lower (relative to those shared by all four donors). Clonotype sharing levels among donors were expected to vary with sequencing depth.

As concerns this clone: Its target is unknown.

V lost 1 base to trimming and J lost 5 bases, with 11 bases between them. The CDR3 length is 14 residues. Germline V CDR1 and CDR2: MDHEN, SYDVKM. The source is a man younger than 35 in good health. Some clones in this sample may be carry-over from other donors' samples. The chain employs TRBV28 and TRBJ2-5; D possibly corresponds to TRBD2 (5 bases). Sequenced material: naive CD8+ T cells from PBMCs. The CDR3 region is CASSLFAASETQYF. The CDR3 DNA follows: TGTGCCAGCAGTTTATTCGCAGCTAGCGAGACCCAGTACTTC. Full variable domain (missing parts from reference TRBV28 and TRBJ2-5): DVKVTQSSRYLVKRTGEKVFLECVQDMDHENMFWYRQDPGLGLRLIYFSYDVKMKEKGDIPEGYSVSREKKERFSLILESASTNQTSMYLCASSLFAASETQYFGPGTRLLVL.